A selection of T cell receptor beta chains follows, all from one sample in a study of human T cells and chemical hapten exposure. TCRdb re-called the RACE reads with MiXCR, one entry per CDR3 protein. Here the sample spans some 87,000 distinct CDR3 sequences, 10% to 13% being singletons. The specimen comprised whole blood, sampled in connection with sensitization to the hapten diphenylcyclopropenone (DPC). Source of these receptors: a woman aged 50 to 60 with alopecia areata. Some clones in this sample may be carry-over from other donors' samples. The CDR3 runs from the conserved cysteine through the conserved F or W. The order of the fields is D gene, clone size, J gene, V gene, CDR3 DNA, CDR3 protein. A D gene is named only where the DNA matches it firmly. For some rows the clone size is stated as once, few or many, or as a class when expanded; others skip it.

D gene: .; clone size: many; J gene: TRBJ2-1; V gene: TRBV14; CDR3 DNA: TGTGCCAGCAGCCCTTCCCTGGGGGTCGGGCAGTTCTTC; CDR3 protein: CASSPSLGVGQFF
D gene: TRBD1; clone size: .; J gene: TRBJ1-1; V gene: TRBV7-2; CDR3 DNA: TGTGCCAGCAAAAGGGCAGGGGGCGGCACTGAAGCTTTCTTT; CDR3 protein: CASKRAGGGTEAFF
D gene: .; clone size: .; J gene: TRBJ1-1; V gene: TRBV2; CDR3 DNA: TGTGCCAGCAGTGAAGCGCCGGGTGAAGCTTTCTTT; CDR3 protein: CASSEAPGEAFF
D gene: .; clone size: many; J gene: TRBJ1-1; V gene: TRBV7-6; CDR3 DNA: TGTGCCAGCAGCTCGACGGACTGGATGAACACTGAAGCTTTCTTT; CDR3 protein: CASSSTDWMNTEAFF
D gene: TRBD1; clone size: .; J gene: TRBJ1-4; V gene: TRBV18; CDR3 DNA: TGTGCCAGCTCAGACTCCGGGACAGGGAATGAAAAACTGTTTTTT; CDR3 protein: CASSDSGTGNEKLFF
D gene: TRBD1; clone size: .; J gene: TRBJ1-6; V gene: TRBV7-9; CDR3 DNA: TGTGCCAGTGGTCGGACAGGGGATTCACCCCTCCACTTT; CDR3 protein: CASGRTGDSPLHF
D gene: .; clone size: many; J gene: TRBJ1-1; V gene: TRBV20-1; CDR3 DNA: TGCAGTGCGGGATGGATCACTGAAGCTTTCTTT; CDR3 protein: CSAGWITEAFF
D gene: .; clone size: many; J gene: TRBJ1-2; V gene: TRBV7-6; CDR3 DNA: TGTGCCAGCAGCTTAGCGCCTGCAGGGGACTATGGCTACACCTTC; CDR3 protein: CASSLAPAGDYGYTF
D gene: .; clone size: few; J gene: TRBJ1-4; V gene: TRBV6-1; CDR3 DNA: TGTGCCATTCTCGAGGCAGGACTGAGTGAAAAACTGTTTTTT; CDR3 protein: CAILEAGLSEKLFF
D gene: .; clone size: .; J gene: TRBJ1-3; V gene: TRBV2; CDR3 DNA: TGTGCCAGCAGTGAATTCGTAGGAAACACCATATATTTT; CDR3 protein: CASSEFVGNTIYF
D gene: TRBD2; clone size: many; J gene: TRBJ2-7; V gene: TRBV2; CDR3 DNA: TGTGCCAGCAGCCGGGAGGTGCCTCACGAGCAGTACTTC; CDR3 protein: CASSREVPHEQYF
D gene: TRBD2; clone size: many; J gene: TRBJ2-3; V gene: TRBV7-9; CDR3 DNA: TGTGCCAGCAGCTTAGGCGGACTAGCTACAGATACGCAGTATTTT; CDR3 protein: CASSLGGLATDTQYF
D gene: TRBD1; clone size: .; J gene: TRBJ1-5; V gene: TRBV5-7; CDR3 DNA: TGTGCCAGCAGACCCGACAGGGGTGTGGATCAGCCCCAGCATTTT; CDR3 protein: CASRPDRGVDQPQHF
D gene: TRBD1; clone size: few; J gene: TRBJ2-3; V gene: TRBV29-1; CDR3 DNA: TGCAGCGTTGAGACAGGGGCGGGGGATACGCAGTATTTT; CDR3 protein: CSVETGAGDTQYF
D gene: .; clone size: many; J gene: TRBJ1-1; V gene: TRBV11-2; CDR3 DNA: TGTGCCAGCAGCTTAGTTAGTAGTCGCGGGGGCACTGAAGCTTTCTTT; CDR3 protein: CASSLVSSRGGTEAFF
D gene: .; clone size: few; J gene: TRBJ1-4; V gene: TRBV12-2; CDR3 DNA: TGTGCAAGTCGCTTAGCAAGACGCGGAGGGGATGCGGAGAAACTGTTTTTT; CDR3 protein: CASRLARRGGDAEKLFF
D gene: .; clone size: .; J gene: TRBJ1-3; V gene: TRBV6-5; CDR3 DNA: TGTGCCAGCAGTCCGGTAGTCTCTGGAAACACCATATATTTT; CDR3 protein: CASSPVVSGNTIYF
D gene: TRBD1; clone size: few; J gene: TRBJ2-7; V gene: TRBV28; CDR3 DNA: TGTGCCAGCAGTTTATCACCGGGACAGATTTCGTACTTC; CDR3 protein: CASSLSPGQISYF
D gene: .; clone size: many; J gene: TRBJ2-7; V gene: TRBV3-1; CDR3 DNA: TGTGCCAGCAGTCCAGGGGTAACCTACGAGCAGTACTTC; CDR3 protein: CASSPGVTYEQYF
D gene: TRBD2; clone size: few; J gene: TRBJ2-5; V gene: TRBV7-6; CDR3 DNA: TGTGCCAGCAGCCTGGGTCCCTTGGCTAGCGGGAGTGAGACCCAGTACTTC; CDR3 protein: CASSLGPLASGSETQYF
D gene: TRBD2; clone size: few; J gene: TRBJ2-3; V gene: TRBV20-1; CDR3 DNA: TGCAGTGCAAGAGGGACTAGCGGCCTCACAGATACGCAGTATTTT; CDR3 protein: CSARGTSGLTDTQYF
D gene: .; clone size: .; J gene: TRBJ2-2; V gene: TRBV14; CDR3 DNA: TGTGCCAGCAGCCAAGAAACTTGGACCGGGGAGCTGTTTTTT; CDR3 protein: CASSQETWTGELFF
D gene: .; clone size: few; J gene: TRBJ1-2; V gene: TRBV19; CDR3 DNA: TGTGCCAGTAGCACCCTCAGGGGCCTTGGCTATGGCTACACCTTC; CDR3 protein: CASSTLRGLGYGYTF
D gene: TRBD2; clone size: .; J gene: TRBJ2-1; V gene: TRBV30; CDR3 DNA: TGTGCCTGGAGTGCCGGGACTAGCGGACCCAATGAGCAGTTCTTC; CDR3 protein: CAWSAGTSGPNEQFF
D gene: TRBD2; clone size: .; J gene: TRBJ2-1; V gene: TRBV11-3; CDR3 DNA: TGTGCCAGCAGCCCCTCAGGGCTAGCTAGCGGGAGTTCGAGATTCTTC; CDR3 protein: CASSPSGLASGSSRFF
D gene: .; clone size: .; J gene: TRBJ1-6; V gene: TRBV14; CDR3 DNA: TGTGCCAGCAGCCAACTACACAGGGCCGCCCATTCACCCCTCCACTTT; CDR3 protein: CASSQLHRAAHSPLHF
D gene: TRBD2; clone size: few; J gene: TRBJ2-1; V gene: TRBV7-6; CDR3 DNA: TGTGCCAGCAGCTTTTCTAGCGGGAGCTCCTACAATGAGCAGTTCTTC; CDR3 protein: CASSFSSGSSYNEQFF
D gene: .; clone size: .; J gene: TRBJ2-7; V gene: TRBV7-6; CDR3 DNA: TGTGCCAGCAGCTTAGTGGGGGAAGGGTACGAGCAGTACTTC; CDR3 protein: CASSLVGEGYEQYF
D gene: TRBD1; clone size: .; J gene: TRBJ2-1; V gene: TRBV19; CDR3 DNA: TGTGCCACGGGGACAGCGGACTACAATGAGCAGTTCTTC; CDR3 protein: CATGTADYNEQFF
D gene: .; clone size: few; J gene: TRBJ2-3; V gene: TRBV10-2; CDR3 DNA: TGCGCCGCCAGTGGGGACATTAGCACAGATACGCAGTATTTT; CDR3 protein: CAASGDISTDTQYF
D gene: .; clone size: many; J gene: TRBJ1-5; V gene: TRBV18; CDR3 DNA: TGTGCCAGCTCACCTCAGGGACCGGGAGATCAGCCCCAGCATTTT; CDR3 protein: CASSPQGPGDQPQHF
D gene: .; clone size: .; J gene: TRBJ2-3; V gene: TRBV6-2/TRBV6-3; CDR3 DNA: TGTGCCAGCAGCCACCGTGGTGTGCCCACAGATACGCAGTATTTT; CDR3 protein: CASSHRGVPTDTQYF
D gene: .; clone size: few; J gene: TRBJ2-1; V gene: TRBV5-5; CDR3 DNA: TGTGCCAGCAGCCGGGAGACAGGGCCCTACAATGAGCAGTTCTTC; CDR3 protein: CASSRETGPYNEQFF
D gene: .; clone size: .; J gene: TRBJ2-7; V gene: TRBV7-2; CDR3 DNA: TGTGCCAGCAGCCAGAGACTAGAGTACGAGCAGTACTTC; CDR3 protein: CASSQRLEYEQYF
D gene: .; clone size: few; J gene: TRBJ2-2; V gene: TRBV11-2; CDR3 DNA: TGTGCCAGCAGCTTAGACCCCCTGAGGTCCGGGGAGCTGTTTTTT; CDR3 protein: CASSLDPLRSGELFF
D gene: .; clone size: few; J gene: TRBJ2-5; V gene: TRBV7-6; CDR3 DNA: TGTGCCAGCAGCTTAGGCCCAGGGACCCAGTACTTC; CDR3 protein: CASSLGPGTQYF
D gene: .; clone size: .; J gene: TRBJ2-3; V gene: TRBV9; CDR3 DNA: TGTGCCAGCAGCCCGGACAGACACACAGATACGCAGTATTTT; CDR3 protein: CASSPDRHTDTQYF
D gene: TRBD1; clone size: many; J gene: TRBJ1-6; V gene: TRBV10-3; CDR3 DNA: TGTGCCATCAGCCGGGACAGTGATAATTCACCCCTCCACTTT; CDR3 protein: CAISRDSDNSPLHF
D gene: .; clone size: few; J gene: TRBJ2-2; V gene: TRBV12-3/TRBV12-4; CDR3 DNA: TGTGCCAGCGGACACTGGGGGAACACCGGGGAGCTGTTTTTT; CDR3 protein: CASGHWGNTGELFF
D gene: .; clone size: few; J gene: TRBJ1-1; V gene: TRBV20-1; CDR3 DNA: TGCAGTGCTAGAATTGGAGGGACTGAAGCTTTCTTT; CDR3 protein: CSARIGGTEAFF
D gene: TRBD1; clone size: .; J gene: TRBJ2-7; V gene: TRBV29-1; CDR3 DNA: TGCAGCGTTGAAAGACAGGGGAACGAGCAGTACTTC; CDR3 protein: CSVERQGNEQYF
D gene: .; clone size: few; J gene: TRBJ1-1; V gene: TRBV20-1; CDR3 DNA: TGCAGGACGGCGGGGGAACAGCTCCAAGAAGCTTTCTTT; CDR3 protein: CRTAGEQLQEAFF
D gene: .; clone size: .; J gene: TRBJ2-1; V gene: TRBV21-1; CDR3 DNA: TGTGCCAGCAGCAAAAAAGAGGGGATAACAGGGGTTTGCTACAATGAGCAGTTCTTC; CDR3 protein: CASSKKEGITGVCYNEQFF
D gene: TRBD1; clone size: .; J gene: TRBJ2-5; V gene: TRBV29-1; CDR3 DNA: TGCAGCGGCGGACAGGCCGAGGGGACCCAGTACTTC; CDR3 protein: CSGGQAEGTQYF
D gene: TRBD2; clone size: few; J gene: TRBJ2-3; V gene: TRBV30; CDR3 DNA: TGTGCCTGCCCCGGGACTAGCTTTGGCACAGATACGCAGTATTTT; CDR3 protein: CACPGTSFGTDTQYF
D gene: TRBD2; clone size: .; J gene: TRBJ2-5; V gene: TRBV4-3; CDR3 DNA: TGCGCCAGCAGCCTTAGTAGCGCGGGAGGGGAGGAGACCCAGTACTTC; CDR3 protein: CASSLSSAGGEETQYF
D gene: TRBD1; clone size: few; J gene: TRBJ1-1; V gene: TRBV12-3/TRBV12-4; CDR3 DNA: TGTGCCAGCAGTTTCCGCAGGGGGCGAACTGAAGCTTTCTTT; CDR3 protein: CASSFRRGRTEAFF
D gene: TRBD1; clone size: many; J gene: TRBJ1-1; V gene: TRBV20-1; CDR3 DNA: TGCAGTGCTAAACAGGGGACTGGGGCCATGAACACTGAAGCTTTCTTT; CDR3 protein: CSAKQGTGAMNTEAFF